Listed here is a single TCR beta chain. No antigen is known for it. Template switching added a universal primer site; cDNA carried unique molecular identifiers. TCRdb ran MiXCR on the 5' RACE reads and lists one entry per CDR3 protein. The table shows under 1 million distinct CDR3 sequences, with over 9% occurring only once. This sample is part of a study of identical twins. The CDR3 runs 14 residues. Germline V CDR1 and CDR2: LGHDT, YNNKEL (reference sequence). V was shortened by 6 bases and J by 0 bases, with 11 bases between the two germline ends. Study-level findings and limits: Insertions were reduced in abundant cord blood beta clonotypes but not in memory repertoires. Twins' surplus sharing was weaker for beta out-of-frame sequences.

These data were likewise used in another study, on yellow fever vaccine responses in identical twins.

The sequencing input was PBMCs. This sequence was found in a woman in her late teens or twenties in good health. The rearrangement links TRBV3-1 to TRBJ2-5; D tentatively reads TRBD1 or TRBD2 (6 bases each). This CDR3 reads CASSRGPNQETQYF. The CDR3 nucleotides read TGTGCCAGCAGTCGGGGGCCTAACCAAGAGACCCAGTACTTC.